Sequencing of this TCR beta chain was carried out in a study of cytomegalovirus exposure and HLA in healthy donors. Nominally healthy donors were sampled, though unrecorded immune exposures were likely. PCR was performed using 60 Vbeta and 13 Jbeta primers. Here immunoSEQ multiplex PCR was the method, and the copy in TCRdb shows in-frame clones only, minus some. The sample holds some 120,000 clones. The junction had 5 bases not matched to a gene; V was cut back by 4 bases and J by 7 bases. The CDR3 runs 14 residues. Germline-derived CDR1 and CDR2 are SEHNR and FQNEAQ (reference sequence). Specimen: PBMCs. This receptor was identified in a young man in good health and CMV-seronegative. The V call is TRBV7-9, the J call TRBJ1-4; TRBD1 aligns across 8 bases. DNA of the CDR3: TGTGCCAGCAGCTGGACAGGGCGGGGTGAAAAACTGTTTTTT. Its translation is CASSWTGRGEKLFF. Combining the CDR3 with reference TRBV7-9 and TRBJ1-4 gives the whole variable domain DTGVSQNPRHKITKRGQNVTFRCDPISEHNRLYWYRQTLGQGPEFLTYFQNEAQLEKSRLLSDRFSAERPKGSFSTLEIQRTEQGDSAMYLCASSWTGRGEKLFFGSGTQLSVL.